The 32 T cell receptor beta chains reported below all come from one sample, sequenced in a study of shared clonotypes between healthy human individuals. The method was immunoSEQ multiplex PCR; TCRdb's version includes in-frame clones alone and lacks a portion of them. The data hold 190,000 or so clones, with 66% observed a single time. The sequenced sample consisted of memory CD4+ T cells sorted from blood. As to subset: CD45RA-negative fraction. These receptors were collected from a man aged 30 to 39 in good health.

The chain joins TRBV7-9 to TRBJ2-1; 7 nucleotides align to TRBD1. Germline lookup yields CDR1 SEHNR and CDR2 FQNEAQ (reference sequence). Trimming removed 4 bases from V and 4 bases from J; junction bases left unmatched: 7. CDR3 size: 15 residues. The CDR3 bases are TGTGCCAGCAGCTATGGACAGGAGGTATACAATGAGCAGTTCTTC. Amino acids: CASSYGQEVYNEQFF.

V is TRBV10-2 and J is TRBJ2-5, with unresolved D. Germline-derived CDR1 and CDR2 are WSHSY and SAAADI. CDR3 size: 11 residues. Trimming took 6 bases from V and 5 from J, leaving 7 bases between them. CDR3: CASSLVETQYF. The DNA of the CDR3 is TGCGCCAGCAGCTTAGTGGAGACCCAGTACTTC.

The sample holds a few counts of this clone. The chain combines TRBV18 with TRBJ1-5; maybe TRBD1 (5 bases). V lost 6 bases and J lost 4, with 13 bases in between. Germline V gene sequence: CDR1 KGHSH, CDR2 LQKENI. The CDR3 is 14 residues long. The CDR3 here is CASSFGQGNQPQHF. CDR3 bases: TGTGCCAGCTCCTTCGGGCAGGGTAATCAGCCCCAGCATTTT.

This clone was seen a handful of times. This sequence joins TRBV2 and TRBJ2-7; D perhaps matches TRBD1 (5 bases). V lost 6 bases and J lost 4, with 16 bases in between. CDR1 and CDR2 from the germline V gene are SNHLY and FYNNEI. CDR3 length equals 14 residues. CDR3 in amino acids: CASRDSMGPYEQYF. As DNA, the CDR3 is TGTGCCAGCAGAGACAGTATGGGTCCTTACGAGCAGTACTTC.

This sequence joins TRBV5-5 and TRBJ2-2, with 10 bases lining up with TRBD2. The CDR3 has 15 residues. The V gene end was trimmed by 1 base and the J gene end by 8 bases; junction bases not matched to a gene: 5. Germline CDR1 and CDR2: SGHKS and YYEKEE (reference sequence). The CDR3 DNA sequence: TGTGCCAGCAGCTTGTCTAGCGGGAGAAATGGGGAGCTGTTTTTT. It is translated as CASSLSSGRNGELFF. Filled out from reference TRBV5-5 and TRBJ2-2, the complete variable domain reads DAGVTQSPTHLIKTRGQQVTLRCSPISGHKSVSWYQQVLGQGPQFIFQYYEKEERGRGNFPDRFSARQFPNYSSELNVNALLLGDSALYLCASSLSSGRNGELFFGEGSRLTVL.

The rearrangement links TRBV29-1 to TRBJ1-1; 7 positions match TRBD1. V shed 3 bases, J shed 11 bases, and the junction held 9 bases outside the gene matches. Germline V lookup: CDR1 SQVTM, CDR2 ANQGSEA. The CDR3 loop spans 12 amino acids. The CDR3 nucleotides read TGCAGCGTTGAGGAAACAGGGGTCTTGGCTTTCTTT. The encoded protein is CSVEETGVLAFF. Combining the CDR3 with reference TRBV29-1 and TRBJ1-1 gives the whole variable domain SAVISQKPSRDICQRGTSLTIQCQVDSQVTMMFWYRQQPGQSLTLIATANQGSEATYESGFVIDKFPISRPNLTFSTLTVSNMSPEDSSIYLCSVEETGVLAFFGQGTRLTVV.

This chain joins TRBV10-1 and TRBJ2-2, with D perhaps TRBD2 (6 bases). V gave up 4 bases and J gave up 7 bases, with 19 bases separating them. Germline assignment: CDR1 WNHNN and CDR2 SYGVQD (reference sequence). CDR3 length: 16 amino acids. CDR3 in DNA: TGCGCCAGCAGTGGGGGCCGGAGGGCGCGAGACGGGGAGCTGTTTTTT. Protein sequence: CASSGGRRARDGELFF.

The chain links TRBV9 to TRBJ2-1; the D gene is possibly TRBD1 (6 bases). Germline CDR1 and CDR2: SGDLS and YYNGEE. The CDR3 spans 14 residues. Trimming took 4 bases from V and 2 from J, leaving 10 bases between them. CDR3 in amino acids: CASSIDRTYNEQFF. In nucleotides, the CDR3 is TGTGCCAGCAGCATTGACAGGACCTACAATGAGCAGTTCTTC. The full variable domain, its missing parts supplied by reference TRBV9 and TRBJ2-1, is DSGVTQTPKHLITATGQRVTLRCSPRSGDLSVYWYQQSLDQGLQFLIQYYNGEERAKGNILERFSAQQFPDLHSELNLSSLELGDSALYFCASSIDRTYNEQFFGPGTRLTVL.

This clone has a count of ten or more. The chain is built from TRBV4-1 and TRBJ2-2; no definite D call. Trimming shortened V by 3 bases and J by 4 bases, and 15 bases separated the two germline ends. CDR1 is MGHRA and CDR2 is YSYEKL in the germline V gene. The CDR3 is made up of 16 amino acids. The CDR3 sequence is CASSQLDLISTGELFF. CDR3 nucleotide sequence: TGCGCCAGCAGCCAGCTGGACCTAATCAGCACCGGGGAGCTGTTTTTT.

This clone was detected only a few times. The chain uses TRBV5-1 and TRBJ1-5, with 7 bases that match TRBD1. The length of the CDR3 is 18 residues. Per the germline V gene, CDR1 is SGHRS and CDR2 is YFSETQ. V was clipped by 1 base and J by 0 bases; unmatched bases: 10. CDR3 region: CASSLRPGTVNSNQPQHF. The CDR3 nucleotides are TGCGCCAGCAGCTTGCGCCCCGGGACAGTTAATAGCAATCAGCCCCAGCATTTT.

The chain uses TRBV5-1 and TRBJ2-1; 10 nucleotides agree with TRBD2. The CDR3 sequence is 15 residues long. The V gene's germline CDR1 is SGHRS and CDR2 YFSETQ. The V gene end was trimmed by 2 bases and the J gene end by 9 bases; junction bases not matched to a gene: 8. This CDR3 reads CASSLSASGSVEQFF. The CDR3 DNA is TGCGCCAGCAGCTTATCGGCTAGCGGGAGTGTTGAGCAGTTCTTC.

The chain joins TRBV5-1 to TRBJ1-2, with D uncertain. The CDR3 is made up of 13 amino acids. Germline CDR1 and CDR2: SGHRS and YFSETQ. The germline V and J ends were trimmed by 4 bases and 0 bases, with 7 bases remaining between them. The CDR3 loop reads CASSLIPNYGYTF. The CDR3 coding sequence is TGCGCCAGCAGCCTTATACCTAACTATGGCTACACCTTC.

The chain uses TRBV11-2 and TRBJ1-5; D is uncertain. V was cut by 4 bases and J by 7 bases, with 11 bases left in between. This CDR3 region has 13 residues. From germline, CDR1 is SGHAT and CDR2 FQNNGV. The CDR3 loop is CASSSDLGQPQHF. The DNA for the CDR3 is TGTGCCAGCAGCTCCGACTTAGGGCAGCCCCAGCATTTT.

The gene calls are TRBV4-3 and TRBJ2-5; D call uncertain. Trimming pared 0 bases from V and 0 bases from J, leaving 8 bases between. This CDR3 comprises 15 residues. From germline, CDR1 is LGHNA and CDR2 YSLEER. The CDR3 sequence: CASSQEASYQETQYF. CDR3 nucleotide sequence: TGCGCCAGCAGCCAAGAGGCAAGCTACCAAGAGACCCAGTACTTC.

The table lists this clone with a count of one. Other DNA sequences within the sample encode an identical CDR3. The chain carries TRBV19 and TRBJ2-7; TRBD2 matches at 14 bases. The V and J ends lost 6 bases and 0 bases, in that order; junction bases with no gene match: 4. Per germline, CDR1 LNHDA and CDR2 SQIVND (reference sequence). The CDR3 covers 16 residues. The CDR3 spells CASSLGTSGSSYEQYF. The CDR3 nucleotides are TGTGCCAGTAGCCTGGGGACTAGCGGGAGCTCCTACGAGCAGTACTTC.

This clone has at least ten counts. This chain joins TRBV5-6 and TRBJ2-7; 8 positions match TRBD1. Losses at the gene ends were 4 bases for V and 4 bases for J; bases not matched to a gene: 10. CDR3 size: 15 residues. Germline CDR1 SGHDT, CDR2 YYEEEE. For the CDR3, the DNA is TGTGCCAGCAGCCCGGGGGACAGGCAGTGGTACGAGCAGTACTTC. Translation gives CASSPGDRQWYEQYF.

The V gene is TRBV2, the J gene TRBJ2-5; perhaps TRBD1 as D (6 bases). Germline values: CDR1 SNHLY, CDR2 FYNNEI. The CDR3 contains 18 residues. Deletions cut 6 bases from V and 3 bases from J, with 26 bases between. CDR3: CASRPPDLLNRVEETQYF. CDR3 in DNA: TGTGCCAGCAGGCCACCAGACCTATTAAACAGGGTAGAAGAGACCCAGTACTTC. Complete variable domain (other parts from reference TRBV2 and TRBJ2-5): EPEVTQTPSHQVTQMGQEVILRCVPISNHLYFYWYRQILGQKVEFLVSFYNNEISEKSEIFDDQFSVERPDGSNFTLKIRSTKLEDSAMYFCASRPPDLLNRVEETQYFGPGTRLLVL.

The J gene is TRBJ2-3, the V gene TRBV5-6, with D uncertain. The CDR3 loop spans 16 amino acids. V shed 1 base and J shed 0 bases, with 12 bases lying between them. Per the germline V gene, CDR1 is SGHDT and CDR2 is YYEEEE. The CDR3 loop is CASSLSRTRSTDTQYF. As DNA, the CDR3 is TGTGCCAGCAGCTTGAGTCGGACCCGAAGCACAGATACGCAGTATTTT.

CDR3 sequence (DNA): TGTGCCAGCAGCTTATTAGTTAGTTCCAATGAGCAGTTCTTC. Amino acid sequence: CASSLLVSSNEQFF. V and J are TRBV7-3 and TRBJ2-1; no reliable D call. The CDR3 contains 14 residues. V was trimmed by 2 bases and J by 6 bases, leaving 11 bases between them. Per the germline V gene, CDR1 is SGHTA and CDR2 is FQGTGA.

This clone was detected a few times. V is TRBV6-5 and J is TRBJ2-3; tentative D call: TRBD2 (6 bases). V lost 6 bases, J lost 6 bases, and 19 bases lay in between. There are 15 residues in the CDR3. Germline-derived CDR1 and CDR2 are MNHEY and SVGAGI. The CDR3 DNA reads TGTGCCAGCAGGCGCCGGGGGTCCCCCACCGATACGCAGTATTTT. It is translated as CASRRRGSPTDTQYF.

This clone was found a few times. The chain couples TRBV29-1 to TRBJ2-3, with D hard to call. Per the germline V gene, CDR1 is SQVTM and CDR2 is ANQGSEA. The CDR3 extends over 12 amino acids. The V gene lost 1 base and the J gene lost 5 bases, with 7 bases spanning the gap. The chain's CDR3 is CSVEGQVDTQYF. The CDR3 DNA follows: TGCAGCGTTGAAGGGCAGGTAGATACGCAGTATTTT.

The chain carries TRBV7-7 and TRBJ2-1, with D unresolved. The CDR3 loop spans 13 amino acids. The germline V gene encodes CDR1 SSHAT and CDR2 FNYEAQ (reference sequence). The germline V and J ends were trimmed by 5 bases and 6 bases, with 11 bases remaining between them. CDR3 residues: CASSPNGINEQFF. The CDR3 DNA is TGTGCCAGCAGCCCCAACGGTATCAATGAGCAGTTCTTC.

This clone was observed a handful of times. The chain is built from TRBV5-1 and TRBJ2-7; no clear D gene. The CDR3 is 13 amino acids. CDR1 SGHRS and CDR2 YFSETQ come from the germline V gene. With 0 bases removed from V and 6 bases from J, the gap between germline ends came to 10 bases. The chain's CDR3 is CASSLASASEQYF. CDR3 nucleotide sequence: TGCGCCAGCAGCTTGGCTTCGGCTTCCGAGCAGTACTTC.

J is TRBJ1-5 and V is TRBV6-6; possible D gene TRBD1, 5 bases. The CDR3 contains 14 residues. V lost 0 bases and J 4 bases, leaving 7 bases between the germline ends. CDR1 and CDR2 from the germline V gene are MNHNY and SVGAGI (reference sequence). CDR3 residues: CASSYSRGNQPQHF. The DNA of the CDR3 is TGTGCCAGCAGTTACTCGAGGGGAAATCAGCCCCAGCATTTT.

The chain has TRBV6-6 and TRBJ2-2; unclear D gene. CDR1 and CDR2 from the germline V gene are MNHNY and SVGAGI (reference sequence). This CDR3 contains 12 residues. Trimming removed 6 bases from V and 8 bases from J, with 10 bases in between. CDR3: CASSAGPGELFF. Here the CDR3 DNA reads TGTGCCAGCAGCGCAGGTCCGGGGGAGCTGTTTTTT.

The rearrangement joins TRBV2 to TRBJ1-5, with TRBD1 matching 9 bases. CDR3 size: 17 residues. V shed 5 bases and J 6 bases; nucleotides not matched to a gene: 14. Germline V CDR1 and CDR2: SNHLY, FYNNEI. This CDR3 reads CASSRDTGGASIQPQHF. DNA for the CDR3: TGTGCCAGCAGTCGAGACACAGGGGGCGCGTCAATTCAGCCCCAGCATTTT.

The V gene is TRBV27, the J gene TRBJ2-1; D is unresolved. Trimming shortened V by 2 bases and J by 0 bases, and 11 bases separated the two germline ends. Germline V gene sequence: CDR1 MNHEY, CDR2 SMNVEV (reference sequence). CDR3 length: 16 amino acids. The CDR3 bases are TGTGCCAGCAGTTTAAATAGGTGGGACTCCTACAATGAGCAGTTCTTC. Amino acid sequence: CASSLNRWDSYNEQFF.

The rearrangement uses TRBV11-2 and TRBJ2-1, with 7 bases fitting TRBD1. The CDR3 contains 15 residues. Losses at the gene ends were 5 bases for V and 4 bases for J; bases not matched to a gene: 8. Germline V gene sequence: CDR1 SGHAT, CDR2 FQNNGV. The CDR3 sequence: CASSQNRDSYNEQFF. The CDR3 coding sequence is TGTGCCAGCAGCCAAAACCGGGACAGTTACAATGAGCAGTTCTTC.

This chain joins TRBV11-2 and TRBJ1-1; D is ambiguous. V lost 6 bases and J 9 bases, leaving 17 bases between the germline ends. The CDR3 has 13 amino acids. Per the germline V gene, CDR1 is SGHAT and CDR2 is FQNNGV. CDR3 protein: CASSPSQTSQAFF. The DNA for the CDR3 is TGTGCCAGCAGTCCCTCACAGACCTCCCAAGCTTTCTTT.

The chain has TRBV7-2 and TRBJ1-4, with D possibly being TRBD1 (5 bases). The germline CDR1 and CDR2 sequences are SGHTA and FQGNSA. Deletions cut 1 base from V and 4 bases from J, with 10 bases between. CDR3 length: 15 amino acids. CDR3 in DNA: TGTGCCAGCAGCTTAGAGGGGCGGGGTAATGAAAAACTGTTTTTT. Encoded protein: CASSLEGRGNEKLFF.

The gene calls are TRBV2 and TRBJ2-1; D is undetermined. Germline V gene sequence: CDR1 SNHLY, CDR2 FYNNEI. The CDR3 spans 13 residues. V gave up 2 bases and J gave up 5 bases, with 7 bases separating them. This chain's CDR3 is CASSELRDNEQFF. The CDR3 DNA reads as TGTGCCAGCAGTGAATTAAGGGACAATGAGCAGTTCTTC.

The gene calls are TRBV15 and TRBJ2-7, with 9 bases identical to TRBD2. The CDR3 has 16 residues. Trimming removed 1 base from V and 6 bases from J; junction bases left unmatched: 10. Looked up from germline, CDR1 is LNHNV and CDR2 is YYDKDF (reference sequence). The CDR3 sequence is CATSRVASGILGEQYF. In DNA, the CDR3 is TGTGCCACCAGCAGAGTTGCTAGCGGGATCTTAGGCGAGCAGTACTTC.